This TCR beta chain was captured by sequencing in a study of T cells in localized non-small cell lung cancer. The repertoire was sequenced with immunoSEQ multiplex PCR; TCRdb's copy has only in-frame clones and lacks some. The sample consists of about 59,000 clones, roughly nine tenths of them appearing once. Per the germline V gene, CDR1 is SNHLY and CDR2 is FYNNEI. This CDR3 has 13 residues. V shed 6 bases and J shed 2 bases, with 11 bases lying between them. This specimen was peripheral blood, taken before any cancer treatment. The chain joins TRBV2 to TRBJ2-7; D call uncertain. The clonotype comes from a man aged 35-69 years with stage I lung adenocarcinoma. DNA for the CDR3: TGTGCCAGCAGGAGAGACATGGCCTACGAGCAGTACTTC. Its translation is CASRRDMAYEQYF.